This record looks at one TCR beta chain sequence and its context. At one end, the junction sequence differs from germline, possibly due to a read error. These data belong to a study of T-cell reconstitution after alpha-beta-depleted transplantation in children. CDR3 size: 11 residues. CDR1 is SGHAT and CDR2 is FQNNGV in the germline V gene. TCRbeta library construction was performed incorporating unique molecular identifiers. TCRdb itself ran the PCR reads through MiXCR, one entry per CDR3 protein. The table lists about 98,000 distinct CDR3 sequences, about 22% of them singletons. The TCR originated in a boy between 2 and 15 years old with acute lymphoblastic leukemia, due to receive a stem cell transplant. Sample: PBMCs, taken before TCRalphabeta/CD19-depleted stem cell transplant. V is TRBV11-2 and J is TRBJ2-7, with D maybe TRBD1 (5 bases). The CDR3 DNA reads TGTGTCAGCACAGGAGAGTACGAGCAGTACTTC. It translates to CVSTGEYEQYF.